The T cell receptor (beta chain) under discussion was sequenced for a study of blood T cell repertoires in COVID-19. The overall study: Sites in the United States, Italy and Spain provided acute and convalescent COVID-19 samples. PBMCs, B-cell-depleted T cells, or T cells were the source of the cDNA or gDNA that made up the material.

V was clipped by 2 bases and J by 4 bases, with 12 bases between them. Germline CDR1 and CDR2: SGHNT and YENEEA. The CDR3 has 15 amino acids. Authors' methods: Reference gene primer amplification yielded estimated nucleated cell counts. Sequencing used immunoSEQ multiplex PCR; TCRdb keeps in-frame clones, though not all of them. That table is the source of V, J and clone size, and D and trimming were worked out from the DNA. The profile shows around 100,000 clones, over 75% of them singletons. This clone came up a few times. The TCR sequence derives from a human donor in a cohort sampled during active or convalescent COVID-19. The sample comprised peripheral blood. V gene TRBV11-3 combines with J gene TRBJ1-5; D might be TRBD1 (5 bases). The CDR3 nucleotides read TGTGCCAGCAGCTTAACCCGACAGACTAATCAGCCCCAGCATTTT. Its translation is CASSLTRQTNQPQHF.